Following are 20 T cell receptor beta chains from one sample sequenced in a study of blood T cells in healthy people across ages. For the second PCR, which ran for roughly 7 to 11 cycles, a sample-barcoded 5' primer and a J-beta primer mix were used. TCRdb used MiXCR to reprocess the 5' RACE reads, holding one entry per CDR3 protein. Of about 800,000 distinct CDR3 sequences listed, about 47% are singletons. Sequencing used blood. Source of these receptors: an elderly man in good health.

The rearrangement links TRBV5-4 to TRBJ2-4; TRBD1 matches at 7 bases. The CDR3 is 16 amino acids. The ends lost 4 bases at V and 2 bases at J; junction bases unmatched: 9. Germline loops: CDR1 SGHNT, CDR2 YYREEE (reference sequence). The DNA for the CDR3 is TGTGCCAGCAGCCTGGGGGCAGGGGGAACCAAAAACATTCAGTACTTC. Amino acid sequence: CASSLGAGGTKNIQYF.

The chain employs TRBV18 and TRBJ1-4; 7 nucleotides agree with TRBD1. V lost 1 base and J lost 8; bases outside the gene matches: 1. Germline CDR1 is KGHSH and CDR2 is LQKENI. This CDR3 is built from 13 residues. CDR3 in amino acids: CASSPQQGEKLFF. CDR3 DNA: TGTGCCAGCTCACCACAACAGGGGGAAAAACTGTTTTTT.

The chain combines TRBV27 with TRBJ2-1; 8 bases map to TRBD2. V trimming: 6 bases; J trimming: 5 bases; junction bases outside the gene matches: 12. CDR3 size: 16 residues. CDR1 and CDR2 (germline): MNHEY, SMNVEV (reference sequence). The CDR3 is CASRRLGGRTNNEQFF. CDR3 bases: TGTGCCAGCAGACGTCTCGGCGGGAGGACGAACAATGAGCAGTTCTTC.

This chain joins TRBV5-4 and TRBJ2-3; D unresolved. The CDR3 contains 13 residues. The V gene's germline CDR1 is SGHNT and CDR2 YYREEE (reference sequence). V lost 4 bases to trimming and J lost 3 bases, with 9 bases between them. The CDR3 DNA sequence: TGTGCCAGCAGCCGGATGGAGACAGATACGCAGTATTTT. It translates to CASSRMETDTQYF.

This clonotype has more than one count but fewer than ten. The chain couples TRBV7-6 to TRBJ2-7, with 11 bases aligning to TRBD1. The V and J ends lost 5 bases and 0 bases, in that order; junction bases with no gene match: 9. CDR1 SGHVS and CDR2 FNYEAQ come from the germline V gene. This CDR3 has 17 amino acids. The CDR3 protein is CASSAGTGGSLSYEQYF. CDR3 bases: TGTGCCAGCAGCGCCGGGACAGGGGGGTCCCTCTCCTACGAGCAGTACTTC. Complete variable domain (other parts from reference TRBV7-6 and TRBJ2-7): GAGVSQSPRYKVTKRGQDVALRCDPISGHVSLYWYRQALGQGPEFLTYFNYEAQQDKSGLPNDRFSAERPEGSISTLTIQRTEQRDSAMYRCASSAGTGGSLSYEQYFGPGTRLTVT.

About this clonotype itself: A read error may account for a junction end that differs from germline. J is TRBJ2-5 and V is TRBV7-2; tentative D call: TRBD2 (6 bases). CDR3 size: 15 residues. Per germline, CDR1 SGHTA and CDR2 FQGNSA. CDR3 coding DNA: TGCGCCAGCACCTTGGGACTCGGTGGGGGAGGGACCCAGTACTTC. Its protein is CASTLGLGGGGTQYF.

The table lists this clonotype with a few counts. The rearrangement joins TRBV19 to TRBJ2-1; D gene unclear. V was shortened by 6 bases and J by 3 bases, with 9 bases between the two germline ends. The CDR3 loop spans 13 amino acids. Germline V lookup: CDR1 LNHDA, CDR2 SQIVND (reference sequence). The CDR3 nucleotides read TGTGCCAGTAGGGGCTACTTCTACAATGAGCAGTTCTTC. Protein product: CASRGYFYNEQFF.

The CDR3 DNA reads TGCAGTGCGTCAATGCGGGAGACCCAGTACTTC. This codes for CSASMRETQYF. The rearrangement joins TRBV20-1 to TRBJ2-7; D is unresolved. The DNA end favors TRBJ2-5, so the J call may be wrong. CDR1 is DFQATT and CDR2 is SNEGSKA in the germline V gene (reference sequence). The CDR3 spans 11 residues.

The chain combines TRBV20-1 with TRBJ2-5; possible D gene TRBD2, 6 bases. Germline lookup yields CDR1 DFQATT and CDR2 SNEGSKA (reference sequence). V lost 3 bases and J 7 bases, leaving 24 bases between the germline ends. The CDR3 covers 16 residues. The CDR3 DNA reads TGCAGTGCTAGGAGAGAACTAGGATTTCAGGGAGGGACCCAGTACTTC. Translating it yields CSARRELGFQGGTQYF.

The chain links TRBV20-1 to TRBJ1-2; a possible D gene is TRBD1 (6 bases). This CDR3 is built from 12 residues. CDR1 is DFQATT and CDR2 is SNEGSKA in the germline V gene (reference sequence). CDR3 in amino acids: CRGGGIGEGYTF. As DNA, the CDR3 is TGCAGAGGAGGGGGGATAGGGGAGGGCTACACCTTC.

The chain uses TRBV27 and TRBJ2-1; 7 nucleotides align to TRBD1. The length of the CDR3 is 15 residues. J gave up 4 bases and V 5 bases, and 8 bases lay outside the gene matches. Germline CDR1 and CDR2: MNHEY and SMNVEV (reference sequence). The CDR3 protein is CASSPGTARYNEQFF. The CDR3 DNA reads as TGTGCCAGCAGTCCCGGGACAGCTCGTTACAATGAGCAGTTCTTC.

This clonotype was seen more than once but under ten times. A much larger clone lies a single base off, so this may be a read error. The genes are TRBV7-2 and TRBJ1-4; no reliable D call. Trimming pared 2 bases from V and 0 bases from J, leaving 10 bases between. The germline V gene has CDR1 SGHTA and CDR2 FQGNSA. The CDR3 loop spans 16 amino acids. This CDR3 reads CASSLNPRATNEKLFF. The CDR3 nucleotides read TGTGCCAGCAGCTTAAATCCCCGGGCAACTAATGAAAAACTGTTTTTT.

This clonotype has more than one count but fewer than ten. J is TRBJ1-2 and V is TRBV12-3 or TRBV12-4; D gene uncertain. Trimming removed 2 bases from V and 5 bases from J, with 9 bases in between. This CDR3 is 13 amino acids long. Written as DNA, the CDR3 is TGTGCCAGCAGTTTAAGGACGGAGTATGGCTACACCTTC. This codes for CASSLRTEYGYTF.

This clonotype showed up just a few times. The chain links TRBV3-1 to TRBJ1-2; perhaps TRBD1 as D (5 bases). Trimming took 3 bases from V and 3 from J, leaving 17 bases between them. The CDR3 is made up of 16 amino acids. Germline loops: CDR1 LGHDT, CDR2 YNNKEL (reference sequence). The CDR3 DNA is TGTGCCAGCAGCCATCCTTGGGGGGTTACCTACTATGGCTACACCTTC. This gives the protein CASSHPWGVTYYGYTF. The full variable domain, its missing parts supplied by reference TRBV3-1 and TRBJ1-2, is DTAVSQTPKYLVTQMGNDKSIKCEQNLGHDTMYWYKQDSKKFLKIMFSYNNKELIINETVPNRFSPKSPDKAHLNLHINSLELGDSAVYFCASSHPWGVTYYGYTFGSGTRLTVV.

About this clonotype itself: Given a much more abundant clone one base away, this may be a read error. The chain employs TRBV5-1 and TRBJ2-4, with 9 bases that match TRBD1. Trimming at V came to 4 bases and at J to 7 bases, leaving 9 bases not matched to a gene. The CDR3 has 15 amino acids. Germline CDR1 SGHRS, CDR2 YFSETQ. CDR3: CASSRIQGAANIQYF. In DNA form, the CDR3 reads TGCGCCAGCAGCCGGATACAGGGGGCGGCGAACATTCAGTACTTC.

The chain recombines TRBV20-1 with TRBJ2-1; 9 bases match TRBD2. CDR1 is DFQATT and CDR2 is SNEGSKA in the germline V gene (reference sequence). V lost 3 bases to trimming and J lost 4 bases; unmatched junction nucleotides: 13. This CDR3 has 17 amino acids. As DNA, the CDR3 is TGCAGTGCTAGTCTGGGTCTAGCGGGATTAGGGTACAATGAGCAGTTCTTC. Translating gives CSASLGLAGLGYNEQFF.

This clonotype has a handful of counts. The chain uses TRBV5-1 and TRBJ2-5, with D perhaps TRBD2 (5 bases). Trimming removed 5 bases from V and 1 base from J, with 12 bases in between. The V gene's germline CDR1 is SGHRS and CDR2 YFSETQ. The CDR3 sequence is 14 residues long. In DNA form, the CDR3 reads TGCGCCAGCAGGAGCACAGCGGCCCAAGAGACCCAGTACTTC. Amino acid sequence: CASRSTAAQETQYF. The whole variable domain, filled in from reference TRBV5-1 and TRBJ2-5, reads KAGVTQTPRYLIKTRGQQVTLSCSPISGHRSVSWYQQTPGQGLQFLFEYFSETQRNKGNFPGRFSGRQFSNSRSEMNVSTLELGDSALYLCASRSTAAQETQYFGPGTRLLVL.

V usage is TRBV4-1 and J usage is TRBJ2-5, with 11 bases matching TRBD2. The end of the DNA aligns better with TRBJ2-7, so the J call may be wrong. There are 16 residues in the CDR3. Germline CDR1 and CDR2: MGHRA and YSYEKL. The CDR3 spells CASSRALAGGTYEQYF. DNA of the CDR3: TGCGCCAGCAGCCGAGCGCTAGCGGGAGGTACCTACGAGCAGTACTTC.

Regarding this clonotype: The CDR3 carries no conserved terminal phenylalanine or tryptophan, so it likely arises from a read error. The V and J genes are TRBV28 and TRBJ2-6; 11 nucleotides align to TRBD2. CDR1 and CDR2 (germline): MDHEN, SYDVKM. The CDR3 spans 17 residues. In DNA, the CDR3 is TGTGCCGGCAGTTTGACTAGCGGGAAGGTTGGGGCCAACGTCCTGACTTAC. The encoded protein is CAGSLTSGKVGANVLTY.

This clonotype was counted many times. V and J are TRBV5-1 and TRBJ1-1; 7 positions agree with TRBD1. The CDR3 covers 14 residues. Germline CDR1 and CDR2: SGHRS and YFSETQ. Trimming cost V 3 bases and J 5 bases; bases outside gene matches: 7. CDR3 residues: CASSYGQEGTEAFF. For the CDR3, the DNA is TGCGCCAGCAGCTACGGACAGGAGGGGACTGAAGCTTTCTTT.